This T cell receptor (beta chain) was captured in a study of blood T cell repertoires in COVID-19. Original processing notes: Estimates of nucleated cell counts were drawn from the amplification of reference gene primers. TCRdb's copy holds only in-frame clones and misses some; the assay was immunoSEQ multiplex PCR. V and J calls and clone size are as listed in that table; D and trimming were resolved from the DNA. The profile covers 200,000 to 250,000 clones, with about 81% appearing a single time and approximately 8.4% taken by the ten largest. CDR3 size: 16 residues. Germline CDR1 reads SGHNT; CDR2 reads YYREEE (reference sequence). V lost 4 bases and J lost 1, with 18 bases in between.

The sequencing sample was made of peripheral blood. The chain carries TRBV5-4 and TRBJ2-7; possible D gene TRBD2, 6 bases. The sequence was obtained from a woman older than 75 with COVID-19, enrolled during active disease. The CDR3 protein is CASSPGDRVGSYEQYF. Here the CDR3 DNA reads TGTGCCAGCAGCCCGGGAGACAGAGTCGGATCCTACGAGCAGTACTTC.